This TCR beta chain was found in a study of T cells expressing NK-cell markers. TCRdb re-called the 5' RACE reads and gives one entry per CDR3 protein, without DNA. This sample lists over 150,000 distinct CDR3 sequences; its ten largest clones have 20%. There are 13 residues in the CDR3. The germline gives CDR1 SQVTM, CDR2 ANQGSEA. Sequences were obtained from blood T cells: a sorted CD56 or NKG2C T cell subset, CD4+ or CD8+ T cells, or bulk PBMC T cells (not recorded which). The chain uses TRBV29-1 and TRBJ2-2. This receptor was taken from a man between 18 and 69 years old in good health. The CDR3 region is CSVEENWAGELFF.